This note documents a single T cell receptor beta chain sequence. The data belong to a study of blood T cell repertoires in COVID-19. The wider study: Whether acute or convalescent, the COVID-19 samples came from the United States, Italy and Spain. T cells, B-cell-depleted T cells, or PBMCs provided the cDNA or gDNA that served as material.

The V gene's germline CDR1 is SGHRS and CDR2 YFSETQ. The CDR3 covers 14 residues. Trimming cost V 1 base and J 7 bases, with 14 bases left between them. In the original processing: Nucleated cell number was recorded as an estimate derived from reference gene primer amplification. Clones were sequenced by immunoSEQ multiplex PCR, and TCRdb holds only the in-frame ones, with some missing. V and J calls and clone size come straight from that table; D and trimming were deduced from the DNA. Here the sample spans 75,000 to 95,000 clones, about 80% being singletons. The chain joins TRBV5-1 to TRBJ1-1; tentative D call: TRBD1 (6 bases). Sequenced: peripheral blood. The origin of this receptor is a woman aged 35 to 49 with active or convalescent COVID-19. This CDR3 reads CASSLRPQGSEAFF. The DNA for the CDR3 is TGCGCCAGCAGCTTGCGTCCACAGGGTAGTGAAGCTTTCTTT.